This T cell receptor beta chain emerged from a study of blood T cells in healthy people across ages. V was trimmed by 1 base and J by 4 bases, leaving 5 bases between them. The CDR3 has 12 residues. The germline V gene has CDR1 MNHNS and CDR2 SASEGT. This clonotype was recorded a few times. Its antigen remains unknown. Study results and limitations: Diversity was higher, and naive CD4+ cells more numerous, in long-lived donors than in aged donors.

Primed by a sample-barcoded 5' primer and a J-beta primer mix, a second PCR proceeded for about 6 to 11 cycles. TCRdb recomputed calls from the 5' RACE reads with MiXCR, one row per CDR3 protein. Of around 800,000 distinct CDR3 sequences in the sample, around 42% were seen once. The sequence came from a man aged 60-69 years in good health. J is TRBJ2-7 and V is TRBV6-1; D gene uncertain. The sequenced material came from blood. The CDR3 loop is CASSEGVYEQYF. Written as DNA, the CDR3 is TGTGCCAGCAGTGAAGGGGTGTACGAGCAGTACTTC.